Listed here are 13 T cell receptor beta chains from one sample, sequenced in a study of identifying expanded T cells in peripheral blood. The assay was immunoSEQ multiplex PCR, and TCRdb's table has in-frame clones only and misses some. Found here are about 100,000 clones, around 86% of them singletons; the top ten hold around 6%. Specimen: blood. The source is a person aged 18-70 years in good health.

This clone was seen once. V usage is TRBV27 and J usage is TRBJ1-6; no firm D call. This CDR3 is built from 15 residues. The germline V gene has CDR1 MNHEY and CDR2 SMNVEV (reference sequence). Trimming stripped 0 bases from V and 7 bases from J, with 10 bases between. The CDR3 here is CASSLSRLSNSPLHF. Written as DNA, the CDR3 is TGTGCCAGCAGTTTATCGCGGTTATCGAATTCACCCCTCCACTTT.

This chain joins TRBV11-3 and TRBJ1-5; D is unresolved. The CDR3 is 13 residues long. V was cut by 5 bases and J by 5 bases, with 10 bases left in between. In germline, CDR1 is SGHNT, CDR2 YENEEA. CDR3 sequence (DNA): TGTGCCAGCAGCATCGCCTCCGATCAGCCCCAGCATTTT. Translating gives CASSIASDQPQHF.

The chain combines TRBV6-1 with TRBJ2-7, with no clear D. The CDR3 extends over 13 amino acids. Germline CDR1 is MNHNS and CDR2 is SASEGT. V was shortened by 11 bases and J by 3 bases, with 17 bases between the two germline ends. CDR3 DNA sequence: TGTGCCCGCCGGGCTCCGAGGTTCTACGAGCAGTACTTC. Translated: CARRAPRFYEQYF.

This clone was picked up a small number of times. The V call is TRBV30, the J call TRBJ2-2, with no clear D. CDR1 is GTSNPN and CDR2 is SVGIG in the germline V gene (reference sequence). The CDR3 is made up of 11 amino acids. Trimming took off 6 bases at V and 0 bases at J, with 2 bases between the two ends. The CDR3 nucleotides read TGTGCCTGTACGAACACCGGGGAGCTGTTTTTT. Translation gives CACTNTGELFF.

The rearrangement uses TRBV5-1 and TRBJ1-6, with D perhaps TRBD1 (6 bases). Germline V gene sequence: CDR1 SGHRS, CDR2 YFSETQ. The CDR3 sequence is 16 residues long. V was shortened by 4 bases and J by 8 bases, with 19 bases between the two germline ends. The CDR3, as DNA: TGCGCCAGCAGCCTTGGGGGGGCAGACGGATATTCACCCCTCCACTTT. It translates to CASSLGGADGYSPLHF.

The V gene is TRBV18, the J gene TRBJ2-1; the D is unclear. Germline V gene lookup returns CDR1 KGHSH and CDR2 LQKENI. This CDR3 is 13 amino acids long. Trimming shortened V by 2 bases and J by 7 bases, and 9 bases separated the two germline ends. CDR3 sequence (DNA): TGTGCCAGCTCACCAGACATGGGAAATGAGCAGTTCTTC. As protein: CASSPDMGNEQFF.

This clone was seen just once. The J gene is TRBJ2-7, the V gene TRBV27; D gene ambiguous. CDR3 size: 13 residues. V was cut by 3 bases and J by 3 bases, with 9 bases left in between. Germline CDR1 MNHEY, CDR2 SMNVEV (reference sequence). CDR3 sequence reads: CASSFADGYEQYF. In DNA, the CDR3 is TGTGCCAGCAGTTTCGCCGACGGCTACGAGCAGTACTTC.

The V call is TRBV5-1, the J call TRBJ1-1; 12 bases match TRBD1. Germline V gene data show CDR1 as SGHRS and CDR2 as YFSETQ. V lost 3 bases and J lost 5; bases outside the gene matches: 2. The CDR3 has 14 residues. The CDR3 nucleotides read TGCGCCAGCAGCTCGGGACAGGGGGCTACTGAAGCTTTCTTT. Amino acids: CASSSGQGATEAFF.

The chain carries TRBV4-1 and TRBJ2-7, with 10 bases fitting TRBD1. The germline V gene encodes CDR1 MGHRA and CDR2 YSYEKL. The CDR3 has 20 residues. Trimming cost V 0 bases and J 3 bases; bases outside gene matches: 17. The CDR3 here is CASSQEGAGQGLGLVYEQYF. CDR3 sequence (DNA): TGCGCCAGCAGCCAAGAGGGTGCGGGACAGGGGTTAGGGCTTGTCTACGAGCAGTACTTC.

CDR3 in DNA: TGTGCCAGCAGTGAAGACAGGGCACTCTATGGCTACACCTTC. This codes for CASSEDRALYGYTF. The chain links TRBV6-5 to TRBJ1-2, with 7 positions matching TRBD1. The CDR3 totals 14 residues. CDR1 and CDR2 from the germline V gene are MNHEY and SVGAGI. The ends lost 5 bases at V and 4 bases at J; junction bases unmatched: 7.

In its sample, this clone was seen once. V usage is TRBV27 and J usage is TRBJ1-4, with D possibly matching TRBD1 (5 bases). V was trimmed by 9 bases and J by 5 bases, leaving 13 bases between them. CDR3 length: 13 residues. Germline V gene data show CDR1 as MNHEY and CDR2 as SMNVEV (reference sequence). DNA for the CDR3: TGTGCCAGTAGACCGGGGGTAAATGAAAAACTGTTTTTT. Amino acids: CASRPGVNEKLFF.

This clone was found once. V is TRBV7-9 and J is TRBJ2-5, with D perhaps matching TRBD1 (5 bases). This CDR3 contains 13 residues. The V gene's germline CDR1 is SEHNR and CDR2 FQNEAQ (reference sequence). The V end was cut by 2 bases, the J end by 5 bases, with 9 bases between. The CDR3 reads CASSLRGLETQYF. CDR3 bases: TGTGCCAGCAGCTTAAGGGGCTTGGAGACCCAGTACTTC.

This chain uses TRBV2 with TRBJ1-1; a weak D match, TRBD1 (6 bases). There are 14 residues in the CDR3. The germline CDR1 and CDR2 sequences are SNHLY and FYNNEI. Trimming removed 4 bases at V and 5 bases at J, with 14 bases between. CDR3 amino acids: CASSVTGSRTEAFF. CDR3 coding DNA: TGTGCCAGCAGTGTAACAGGGTCTCGGACTGAAGCTTTCTTT. Looking up the rest from reference TRBV2 and TRBJ1-1 gives the full variable domain: EPEVTQTPSHQVTQMGQEVILRCVPISNHLYFYWYRQILGQKVEFLVSFYNNEISEKSEIFDDQFSVERPDGSNFTLKIRSTKLEDSAMYFCASSVTGSRTEAFFGQGTRLTVV.